This TCR beta chain was observed in a study of T cell responses to AZD1222 COVID-19 vaccine. Concerning this clone: Its antigen is as yet unknown.

This table comes from immunoSEQ multiplex PCR, and its TCRdb copy is limited to in-frame clones, with some not included. This table holds 75,000 to 100,000 clones, 88% found once. Broader study findings: Two doses of AZD1222 preceded a rise in Spike-specific TCR breadth and depth. Baseline seropositivity characterized only a handful of AZD1222 recipients.

The CDR3 is 14 residues long. The germline V gene has CDR1 LGHDT and CDR2 YNNKEL (reference sequence). Deletions cut 3 bases from V and 8 bases from J, with 16 bases between. This clonotype was sampled from an adult in good health. The sequences come from peripheral blood, collected on day 0 of AZD1222 vaccination. The gene calls are TRBV3-1 (or the pseudogene TRBV3-2) and TRBJ1-2, with D possibly being TRBD1 (5 bases). The CDR3 is CASSHTSGESGYTF. CDR3 nucleotides: TGTGCCAGCAGCCATACCTCGGGGGAATCGGGCTACACCTTC.